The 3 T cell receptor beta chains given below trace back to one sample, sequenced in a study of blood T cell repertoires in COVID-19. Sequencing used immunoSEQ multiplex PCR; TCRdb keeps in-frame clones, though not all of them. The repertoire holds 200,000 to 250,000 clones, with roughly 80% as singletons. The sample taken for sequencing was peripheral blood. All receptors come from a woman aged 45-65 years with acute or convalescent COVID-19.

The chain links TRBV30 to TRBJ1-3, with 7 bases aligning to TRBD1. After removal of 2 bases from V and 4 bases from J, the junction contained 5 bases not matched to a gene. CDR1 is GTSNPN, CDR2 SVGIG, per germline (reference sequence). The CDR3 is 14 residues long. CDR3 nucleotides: TGTGCCTGGAGTATCGGAGGGGGCGGAAACACCATATATTTT. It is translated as CAWSIGGGGNTIYF.

The CDR3 coding sequence is TGTGCCAGCAGCTTGGACAGCCGCAATCAGCCCCAGCATTTT. Residues: CASSLDSRNQPQHF. This chain joins TRBV5-5 and TRBJ1-5; D call uncertain. Trimming left V 0 bases short and J 2 bases short, with 6 bases between. CDR1 and CDR2 from the germline V gene are SGHKS and YYEKEE (reference sequence). The CDR3 has 14 amino acids.

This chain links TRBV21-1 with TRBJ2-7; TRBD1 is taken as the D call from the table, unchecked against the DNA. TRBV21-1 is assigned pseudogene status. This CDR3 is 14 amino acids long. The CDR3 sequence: CASVTSDSPYEQYF. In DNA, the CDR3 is TGTGCCAGCGTTACCTCCGACAGCCCCTACGAGCAGTACTTC.